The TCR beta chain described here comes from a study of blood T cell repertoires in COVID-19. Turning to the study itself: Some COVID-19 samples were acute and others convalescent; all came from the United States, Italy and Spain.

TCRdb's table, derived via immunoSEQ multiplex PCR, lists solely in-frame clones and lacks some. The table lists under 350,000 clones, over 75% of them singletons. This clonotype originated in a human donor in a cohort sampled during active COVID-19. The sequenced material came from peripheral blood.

The CDR3: CASSQGAGINTGELFF. The DNA for the CDR3 is TGCGCCAGCAGCCAAGGGGCCGGGATCAACACCGGGGAGCTGTTTTTT. The J gene is TRBJ2-2, the V gene TRBV4-1; TRBD2 might be the D (5 bases). The V end lost 1 base, the J end lost 2 bases, and 11 bases lay between the germline ends. Germline V gene lookup returns CDR1 MGHRA and CDR2 YSYEKL. CDR3 length equals 16 residues.